The source of this T cell receptor (beta chain) is a study of T cell clonality in common variable immunodeficiency. General study results and limits: CVID patient heterogeneity limited repertoire-clinical complication correlations. CVID subjects shared fewer TCRbeta clones than healthy controls did. Reportedly, TCR beta sequences from common variable immunodeficiency showed fewer deletions and N-nucleotide insertions.

The sample holds many counts of this clone. What it binds is not known. The CDR3 end lies 3 residues beyond the end of the read and is filled in from the germline J gene. All CVID subjects were on immunoglobulin replacement for at least one year. Blood came from CVID subjects not ill and not taking immunomodulatory or immunosuppressive medication. The protocol was immunoSEQ multiplex PCR, while the TCRdb copy is restricted to in-frame clones and leaves out a portion. Singletons are absent from the sample, which has 23,000 or so clones. The CDR3 is made up of 15 amino acids. The germline gives CDR1 SQVTM, CDR2 ANQGSEA. The V and J ends lost 3 bases and 1 base, in that order; junction bases with no gene match: 5.

The chain couples TRBV29-1 to TRBJ2-3, with 9 bases identical to TRBD2. The sequencing input was peripheral blood mononuclear cells. The clonotype originates from a human donor with common variable immunodeficiency. This CDR3 reads CSVDRAGGRTDTQYF. The sequenced part of the CDR3 DNA is TGCAGCGTTGATCGCGCGGGGGGGCGCACAGATACG.